A single sample is the source of the 24 T cell receptor beta chains below, sequenced in a study of vaccination effects on CD4 cells after COVID-19. The authors isolated CD4+ T cells after around 10 days of culture. Convalescent patients had PCR-confirmed SARS-CoV-2 infection between March and December 2020. Vaccination of participants consisted of two doses of either the BNT162b2 or mRNA-1273 vaccine. Their specific antigens are unknown. The protocol was immunoSEQ multiplex PCR, while the TCRdb copy is restricted to in-frame clones and leaves out a portion. The sample carries tens of thousands of clones, around 76% recorded once. The sequencing used CD4+ T cells from PBMCs cultured without peptide, collected after COVID-19 vaccination. These receptors were obtained from a human donor who had a prior SARS-CoV-2 infection.

This clone was found once. V gene TRBV5-5 combines with J gene TRBJ1-1; the D is unclear. Germline CDR1 SGHKS, CDR2 YYEKEE (reference sequence). The CDR3 sequence is 17 residues long. Trimming stripped 1 base from V and 2 bases from J, with 18 bases between. The CDR3 sequence is CASSLRPQHTGNTEAFF. CDR3 DNA: TGTGCCAGCAGCTTGAGGCCGCAGCACACGGGTAACACTGAAGCTTTCTTT.

The J gene is TRBJ2-5, the V gene TRBV11-2; 13 bases align to TRBD2. V lost 1 base, J lost 5 bases, and 7 bases stayed unmatched. This CDR3 region has 17 residues. CDR1 is SGHAT, CDR2 FQNNGV, per germline. CDR3 sequence (DNA): TGTGCCAGCAGCTTAGGCGGACTAGCGGGAGATGGCGAGACCCAGTACTTC. This codes for CASSLGGLAGDGETQYF.

The chain joins TRBV5-3 to TRBJ1-1; D is undetermined. TRBV5-3 is an ORF, and what it does is uncertain. The length of the CDR3 is 13 residues. Trimming took 5 bases from V and 1 from J, leaving 9 bases between them. The CDR3 coding sequence is TGTGCCAGAAGTAATCGGGGGAACACTGAAGCTTTCTTT. This translates into CARSNRGNTEAFF.

The rearrangement joins TRBV5-1 to TRBJ2-5; 8 bases are a match to TRBD2. This CDR3 region has 14 residues. The ends lost 1 base at V and 5 bases at J; junction bases unmatched: 4. CDR1 SGHRS and CDR2 YFSETQ come from the germline V gene. The CDR3 protein is CASSLTGGLETQYF. CDR3 in DNA: TGCGCCAGCAGCTTGACGGGAGGGCTTGAGACCCAGTACTTC.

The V and J genes are TRBV4-3 and TRBJ1-3; no clear D. Germline V gene data show CDR1 as LGHNA and CDR2 as YSLEER. The CDR3 covers 14 residues. The V end was cut by 0 bases, the J end by 4 bases, with 7 bases between. CDR3 loop: CASSQDSGGNTIYF. The CDR3 bases are TGCGCCAGCAGCCAAGATTCAGGCGGAAACACCATATATTTT.

This chain joins TRBV30 and TRBJ1-3; TRBD1 is a possible D gene (5 bases). Trimming shortened V by 2 bases and J by 3 bases, and 8 bases separated the two germline ends. The CDR3 totals 13 residues. CDR1 and CDR2 from the germline V gene are GTSNPN and SVGIG (reference sequence). CDR3 sequence reads: CAWSTGLGNTIYF. DNA of the CDR3: TGTGCCTGGAGTACGGGGCTTGGAAACACCATATATTTT.

The rearrangement joins TRBV5-1 to TRBJ2-3; D might be TRBD1 (6 bases). Trimming left V 8 bases short and J 0 bases short, with 13 bases between. CDR1 and CDR2 (germline): SGHRS, YFSETQ. This CDR3 is 14 amino acids long. The CDR3 coding sequence is TGCGCCAGTCTTCGAGGGGGAAGCACAGATACGCAGTATTTT. Its protein product is CASLRGGSTDTQYF.

This clone came up a few times. The chain employs TRBV6-7 and TRBJ2-7; the match to TRBD2 covers 11 bases. TRBV6-7 is given ORF status, its function remaining uncertain. With 5 bases clipped from V and 0 bases from J, the junction kept 12 bases outside the gene matches. This CDR3 is built from 18 residues. The CDR3 coding sequence is TGTGCCAGCAGTAACGCAGGGACTAGCGGACTAGACTCCTACGAGCAGTACTTC. The encoded protein is CASSNAGTSGLDSYEQYF.

The CDR3 loop reads CASSSPTAKETQYF. The CDR3 region has the DNA TGTGCCAGCAGCTCACCGACAGCCAAAGAGACCCAGTACTTC. The chain couples TRBV7-6 to TRBJ2-5; possibly TRBD1 for D (5 bases). V lost 4 bases to trimming and J lost 3 bases, with 12 bases between them. The CDR3 covers 14 residues. Germline CDR1 SGHVS, CDR2 FNYEAQ.

V and J are TRBV9 and TRBJ2-5, with D possibly TRBD2 on 5 matching bases. Trimming cost V 3 bases and J 2 bases, with 17 bases left between them. This CDR3 is built from 16 residues. Per the germline V gene, CDR1 is SGDLS and CDR2 is YYNGEE. CDR3 DNA sequence: TGTGCCAGCAGCGGGGAGCGAATGACCGGACAAGAGACCCAGTACTTC. It translates to CASSGERMTGQETQYF.

This clone has only one observation. This chain joins TRBV3-1 (or the pseudogene TRBV3-2) and TRBJ2-2; D unresolved. Deletions cut 1 base from V and 3 bases from J, with 3 bases between. Germline V gene sequence: CDR1 LGHDT, CDR2 YNNKEL (reference sequence). This CDR3 has 13 residues. Here the CDR3 reads CASSQGYTGELFF. As DNA, the CDR3 is TGTGCCAGCAGCCAAGGATACACCGGGGAGCTGTTTTTT.

The rearrangement links TRBV6-6 to TRBJ2-7, with TRBD2 matching 10 bases. V was clipped by 2 bases and J by 1 base; unmatched bases: 5. The CDR3 sequence is 16 residues long. CDR1 MNHNY and CDR2 SVGAGI come from the germline V gene (reference sequence). Written as DNA, the CDR3 is TGTGCCAGCAGTTACCCCGGGACTAGCGCATCCTACGAGCAGTACTTC. Its protein product is CASSYPGTSASYEQYF.

The chain is built from TRBV3-1 (or the pseudogene TRBV3-2) and TRBJ1-5; D call uncertain. V was cut by 5 bases and J by 6 bases, with 8 bases left in between. Germline-derived CDR1 and CDR2 are LGHDT and YNNKEL (reference sequence). CDR3 length: 12 amino acids. CDR3 residues: CASSKDGQPQHF. CDR3 sequence (DNA): TGTGCCAGCAGCAAGGACGGTCAGCCCCAGCATTTT.

This sequence joins TRBV19 and TRBJ2-1; D might be TRBD1 or TRBD2, each matching 5 bases. This CDR3 has 19 amino acids. The germline gives CDR1 LNHDA, CDR2 SQIVND (reference sequence). Trimming left V 2 bases short and J 3 bases short, with 23 bases between. This CDR3 is CASSITRLGRRPYYNEQFF. For the CDR3, the DNA is TGTGCCAGTAGTATAACGCGTTTGGGACGGAGGCCTTACTACAATGAGCAGTTCTTC.

The chain recombines TRBV6-5 with TRBJ2-7, with D tentatively TRBD1 (5 bases). Germline lookup yields CDR1 MNHEY and CDR2 SVGAGI. With 4 bases removed from V and 0 bases from J, the gap between germline ends came to 13 bases. The CDR3 covers 15 residues. For the CDR3, the DNA is TGTGCCAGCAGTTTGTCGGACATAACCTCCTACGAGCAGTACTTC. Translating gives CASSLSDITSYEQYF.

The chain uses TRBV11-2 and TRBJ2-1; D call uncertain. The CDR3 sequence is 14 residues long. The germline V gene encodes CDR1 SGHAT and CDR2 FQNNGV. With 5 bases removed from V and 7 bases from J, the gap between germline ends came to 15 bases. This CDR3 is CASSRLSRRNEQFF. DNA of the CDR3: TGTGCCAGCAGCCGCCTTAGTCGTAGAAATGAGCAGTTCTTC.

The chain uses TRBV6-5 and TRBJ1-2; D uncertain. Per germline, CDR1 MNHEY and CDR2 SVGAGI. The V and J ends lost 7 bases and 5 bases respectively, with 11 bases between them. The CDR3 has 12 residues. CDR3 residues: CASNPLPYGYTF. DNA of the CDR3: TGTGCCAGCAACCCTCTACCGTATGGCTACACCTTC.

The CDR3 loop is CASSYMGVLAGYEQYF. The DNA for the CDR3 is TGTGCCAGCAGTTACATGGGTGTCCTAGCGGGGTACGAGCAGTACTTC. This chain links TRBV6-2 or TRBV6-3 with TRBJ2-7; 9 bases agree with TRBD2. CDR1 and CDR2 (germline): MNHEY, SVGEGT. Trimming took 2 bases from V and 4 from J; bases not matched to a gene: 9. The CDR3 runs 16 residues.

This sequence joins TRBV12-3 or TRBV12-4 and TRBJ2-7; D is ambiguous. The CDR3 sequence is 13 residues long. Between the trimmed V and J ends, which lost 4 bases and 3 bases, there was a span of 10 bases. The CDR3 DNA is TGTGCCAGCAGTTCAGGCAGAAGCTACGAGCAGTACTTC. It encodes CASSSGRSYEQYF.

The rearrangement uses TRBV4-2 and TRBJ2-2; 9 bases are a match to TRBD1. The CDR3 totals 16 residues. Germline V gene sequence: CDR1 LGHNA, CDR2 YNFKEQ. V was pared by 2 bases and J by 1 base, with 2 bases of the junction left unmatched. The CDR3 coding sequence is TGTGCCAGCAGCCAACCGGGACAGGGGAACACCGGGGAGCTGTTTTTT. Residues: CASSQPGQGNTGELFF.

The rearrangement joins TRBV3-1 (or the pseudogene TRBV3-2) to TRBJ2-7; D is possibly TRBD2 (5 bases). From germline, CDR1 is LGHDT and CDR2 YNNKEL (reference sequence). The CDR3 sequence is 15 residues long. The germline V and J ends were trimmed by 4 bases and 6 bases, with 19 bases remaining between them. CDR3 region: CASSPTSIPLREQYF. The CDR3 nucleotides are TGTGCCAGCAGCCCAACTAGTATCCCTCTACGCGAGCAGTACTTC.

The V gene is TRBV18, the J gene TRBJ1-1; unclear D gene. The CDR3 is 14 amino acids. The V and J ends lost 0 bases and 1 base respectively, with 6 bases between them. Germline V gene sequence: CDR1 KGHSH, CDR2 LQKENI. The CDR3 is CASSPPGRNTEAFF. CDR3 DNA: TGTGCCAGCTCACCACCGGGCAGGAACACTGAAGCTTTCTTT.

V and J are TRBV7-8 and TRBJ2-5; 11 positions match TRBD2. V lost 5 bases to trimming and J lost 5 bases; unmatched junction nucleotides: 7. The V gene's germline CDR1 is SGHVS and CDR2 FQNEAQ. The CDR3 has 15 amino acids. The CDR3 DNA follows: TGTGCCAGCAGCCCGATAGCGGGGGGGCGGGAGACCCAGTACTTC. As protein: CASSPIAGGRETQYF.

The chain has TRBV29-1 and TRBJ2-1; D may be TRBD2 (5 bases). V was trimmed by 6 bases and J by 8 bases, leaving 11 bases between them. This CDR3 is 11 amino acids long. In germline, CDR1 is SQVTM, CDR2 ANQGSEA. CDR3 region: CSVRTRDEQFF. The CDR3 nucleotides are TGCAGCGTGCGAACGAGGGATGAGCAGTTCTTC.